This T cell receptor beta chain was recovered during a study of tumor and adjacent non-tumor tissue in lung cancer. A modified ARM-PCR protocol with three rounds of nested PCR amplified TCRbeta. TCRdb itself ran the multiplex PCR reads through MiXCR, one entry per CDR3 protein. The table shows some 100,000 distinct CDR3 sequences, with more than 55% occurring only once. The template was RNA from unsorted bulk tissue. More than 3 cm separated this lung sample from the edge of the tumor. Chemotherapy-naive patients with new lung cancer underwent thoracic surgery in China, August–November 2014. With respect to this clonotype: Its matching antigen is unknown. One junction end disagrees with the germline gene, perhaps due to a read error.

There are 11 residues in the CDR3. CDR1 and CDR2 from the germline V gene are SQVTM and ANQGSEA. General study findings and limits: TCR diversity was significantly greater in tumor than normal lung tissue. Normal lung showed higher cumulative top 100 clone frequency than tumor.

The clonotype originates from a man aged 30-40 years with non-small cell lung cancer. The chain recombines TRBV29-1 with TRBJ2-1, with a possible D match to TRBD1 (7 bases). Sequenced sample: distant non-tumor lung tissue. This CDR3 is CSVDREAKQLF. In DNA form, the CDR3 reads TGCAGCGTCGACAGGGAGGCTAAGCAGCTCTTC.